This T cell receptor delta chain was identified in a study of gamma-delta chains in newborns, infants, children (dated 2019 in TCRdb). In the study overall: In the study title, it is stated that polyclonal expansion of innate gammadelta T cells is driven by microbial exposure immediately after birth. Right after human newborns were born, the researchers looked at the way microbial exposure shaped their populations of innate gammadelta T cells.

The CDR3, from cysteine to phenylalanine, totals 18 residues. CDR3 DNA is the only sequence kept; it has 54 bases, read in frame from the first base. Trimming leaves V shorter by 3 bases and J shorter by 0 bases, with the junction holding 2 bases beyond the gene matches. Based on the germline V gene, the CDR1 and CDR2 sequences are GEAIGNYY and EKD. Turning to this clone: The antigen this receptor binds is unknown. A far larger clone is one base from this, pointing to a likely read error.

The run used an Illumina MiSeq. Public reads were reanalyzed in TCRdb with CATT, and rows carrying the same DNA were merged afterwards. For this sample the table gives about 4,900 delta-chain clones, of which about 4% were detected only once. Around 8% of the sample lies in the top ten. The rearrangement combines TRDV2 with TRDJ3; 12 bases in the junction line up with TRDD3. The receptor comes from a child who was a newborn, infant or young child, either healthy, febrile or measles-vaccinated (not recorded which). Sample: blood. The nucleotide sequence reads as follows: TGTGCCTGTGACGCTGGGGGATACGTCTCCTGGGACACCCGACAGATGTTTTTC. Its amino acids are CACDAGGYVSWDTRQMFF.